Shown below are 17 T cell receptor beta chains from a single sample sequenced in a study of blood T cell repertoires in COVID-19. Some clones are missing from TCRdb's copy, which holds only in-frame ones; the method was immunoSEQ multiplex PCR. The repertoire holds some 38,000 clones, with roughly 80% as singletons. Sequenced: peripheral blood. These receptors were collected from a man in his fifties with active COVID-19.

The chain carries TRBV28 and TRBJ1-1; tentative D call: TRBD1 (5 bases). CDR1 and CDR2 (germline): MDHEN, SYDVKM. The CDR3 covers 13 residues. Trimming left V 5 bases short and J 5 bases short, with 12 bases between. The CDR3 DNA is TGTGCCAGCAGTGAGGGGACTCGGACTGAAGCTTTCTTT. Protein product: CASSEGTRTEAFF.

Only one count was recorded for this clone. The V and J genes are TRBV2 and TRBJ2-6; 12 bases match TRBD1. V dropped 6 bases and J dropped 4; count of bases not matched to a gene: 13. CDR3 size: 19 residues. The V gene's germline CDR1 is SNHLY and CDR2 FYNNEI. The CDR3 DNA is TGTGCCAGCAGCAACCCCCGGGACAGGGGGCAGTCGGGGGCCAACGTCCTGACTTTC. It yields the protein CASSNPRDRGQSGANVLTF.

The chain carries TRBV29-1 and TRBJ2-7, with 9 bases that match TRBD2. Trimming cost V 7 bases and J 0 bases; bases outside gene matches: 7. The CDR3 runs to 14 residues. Germline V gives CDR1 SQVTM, CDR2 ANQGSEA. CDR3 residues: CSAAGGRDSYEQYF. In DNA form, the CDR3 reads TGCAGCGCCGCGGGGGGGCGGGACTCCTACGAGCAGTACTTC.

The chain combines TRBV5-5 with TRBJ2-4; the match to TRBD1 covers 8 bases. Looked up from germline, CDR1 is SGHKS and CDR2 is YYEKEE (reference sequence). V gave up 0 bases and J gave up 9 bases; unmatched junction bases: 2. The CDR3 loop spans 13 amino acids. CDR3 DNA: TGTGCCAGCAGCTTGGGAGGGACAGGCATTCAGTACTTC. This translates into CASSLGGTGIQYF.

This clone appeared a single time. The rearrangement links TRBV18 to TRBJ2-4, with TRBD1 matching 8 bases. CDR3 length: 14 amino acids. Germline CDR1 and CDR2: KGHSH and LQKENI. Trimming cost V 8 bases and J 9 bases; bases outside gene matches: 12. The CDR3: CASRPGQETSIQYF. As DNA, the CDR3 is TGTGCCAGCCGCCCGGGACAGGAAACGTCCATTCAGTACTTC.

The chain has TRBV5-1 and TRBJ1-4; D remains unclear. This CDR3 has 13 amino acids. The germline V gene has CDR1 SGHRS and CDR2 YFSETQ. Trimming shortened V by 4 bases and J by 8 bases, and 12 bases separated the two germline ends. The DNA of the CDR3 is TGCGCCAGCAGCGAGGGCGCAGGAGAAAAACTGTTTTTT. It encodes CASSEGAGEKLFF.

The V gene is TRBV3-1 (or the pseudogene TRBV3-2), the J gene TRBJ2-7; 9 nucleotides match TRBD2. This CDR3 spans 19 amino acids. The J segment lost 2 bases and the V segment lost 0 bases, leaving 14 bases of the junction unmatched. From germline, CDR1 is LGHDT and CDR2 YNNKEL (reference sequence). The CDR3 bases are TGTGCCAGCAGCCAAGATAGGGTGACCGGGACTAGCAGAACCTACGAGCAGTACTTC. This gives the protein CASSQDRVTGTSRTYEQYF.

This chain joins TRBV28 and TRBJ1-6; the D is unclear. CDR1 and CDR2 (germline): MDHEN, SYDVKM. The CDR3 runs 13 residues. V was trimmed by 6 bases and J by 7 bases, leaving 10 bases between them. DNA of the CDR3: TGTGCCAGCAGCCGCACGCGAAATTCACCCCTCCACTTT. Its translation: CASSRTRNSPLHF. Combining the CDR3 with reference TRBV28 and TRBJ1-6 gives the whole variable domain DVKVTQSSRYLVKRTGEKVFLECVQDMDHENMFWYRQDPGLGLRLIYFSYDVKMKEKGDIPEGYSVSREKKERFSLILESASTNQTSMYLCASSRTRNSPLHFGNGTRLTVT.

This chain links TRBV6-5 with TRBJ2-2, with D unresolved. In germline, CDR1 is MNHEY, CDR2 SVGAGI. The CDR3 length is 12 residues. V was shortened by 4 bases and J by 6 bases, with 6 bases between the two germline ends. CDR3 coding DNA: TGTGCCAGCAGTTGGTGGCCCGGGGAGCTGTTTTTT. Residues: CASSWWPGELFF.

This clone has a single count. The V call is TRBV12-3 or TRBV12-4, the J call TRBJ1-2; D is unclear. The CDR3 is 13 amino acids. V lost 0 bases and J 4 bases, leaving 6 bases between the germline ends. Written as DNA, the CDR3 is TGTGCCAGCAGTTTAGCGCTAACCTATGGCTACACCTTC. This translates into CASSLALTYGYTF.

The rearrangement uses TRBV6-2 or TRBV6-3 and TRBJ2-5, with TRBD1 as a possible D gene (6 bases). The CDR3 is 14 amino acids. Trimming took off 6 bases at V and 6 bases at J, with 17 bases between the two ends. Germline lookup yields CDR1 MNHEY and CDR2 SVGEGT. The CDR3 nucleotides read TGTGCCAGCAGCCCCACGCAGGGGTGGAAGACCCAGTACTTC. Its translation: CASSPTQGWKTQYF.

The chain links TRBV19 to TRBJ2-5; TRBD1 matches at 8 bases. V dropped 10 bases and J dropped 4; count of bases not matched to a gene: 11. The germline V gene encodes CDR1 LNHDA and CDR2 SQIVND (reference sequence). CDR3 length equals 14 residues. The CDR3, as DNA: TGTGCCACTTCCCTCTCAGGGGGCGGAGAGACCCAGTACTTC. Translation: CATSLSGGGETQYF. Based on the CDR3 plus reference TRBV19 and TRBJ2-5, the full variable domain is DGGITQSPKYLFRKEGQNVTLSCEQNLNHDAMYWYRQDPGQGLRLIYYSQIVNDFQKGDIAEGYSVSREKKESFPLTVTSAQKNPTAFYLCATSLSGGGETQYFGPGTRLLVL.

V and J are TRBV19 and TRBJ2-2, with 8 bases identical to TRBD1. The length of the CDR3 is 16 residues. Germline loops: CDR1 LNHDA, CDR2 SQIVND (reference sequence). The V segment lost 1 base and the J segment 6 bases; nucleotides outside the gene matches: 7. CDR3 sequence reads: CASSIGGTGPAGELFF. The CDR3 bases are TGTGCCAGTAGTATAGGGGGGACAGGCCCTGCCGGGGAGCTGTTTTTT. Together with reference TRBV19 and TRBJ2-2, the CDR3 gives the full variable domain: DGGITQSPKYLFRKEGQNVTLSCEQNLNHDAMYWYRQDPGQGLRLIYYSQIVNDFQKGDIAEGYSVSREKKESFPLTVTSAQKNPTAFYLCASSIGGTGPAGELFFGEGSRLTVL.

The CDR3 here is CASSYSLSSTQYF. CDR3 nucleotides: TGTGCCAGCAGTTACTCTCTATCGAGTACGCAGTATTTT. The V and J genes are TRBV6-2 or TRBV6-3 and TRBJ2-3, with unresolved D. The V gene lost 0 bases and the J gene lost 8 bases, with 9 bases spanning the gap. Per germline, CDR1 MNHEY and CDR2 SVGEGT. The CDR3 has 13 amino acids.

This clone has only one observation. The chain combines TRBV7-2 with TRBJ2-5; 8 bases are a match to TRBD1. After removal of 2 bases from V and 5 bases from J, the junction contained 7 bases not matched to a gene. CDR3 size: 15 residues. The germline gives CDR1 SGHTA, CDR2 FQGNSA. The CDR3 loop is CASSLLQGAGETQYF. CDR3 DNA: TGTGCCAGCAGCTTACTCCAGGGGGCTGGGGAGACCCAGTACTTC.

The CDR3 nucleotides are TGTGCCAGCAGTGCAGGGGGTACAGGTGAGCAGTTCTTC. Translation: CASSAGGTGEQFF. The chain combines TRBV6-4 with TRBJ2-1, with 7 bases fitting TRBD1. The J segment lost 9 bases and the V segment lost 4 bases, leaving 6 bases of the junction unmatched. The CDR3 spans 13 residues. The germline CDR1 and CDR2 sequences are MRHNA and SNTAGT.

The chain is built from TRBV27 and TRBJ2-3; 7 positions agree with TRBD2. V shed 6 bases, J shed 0 bases, and the junction held 6 bases outside the gene matches. The CDR3 is 15 residues long. The V gene's germline CDR1 is MNHEY and CDR2 SMNVEV (reference sequence). This CDR3 reads CASRTGTTSTDTQYF. Here the CDR3 DNA reads TGTGCCAGCAGGACCGGGACTACCAGCACAGATACGCAGTATTTT.